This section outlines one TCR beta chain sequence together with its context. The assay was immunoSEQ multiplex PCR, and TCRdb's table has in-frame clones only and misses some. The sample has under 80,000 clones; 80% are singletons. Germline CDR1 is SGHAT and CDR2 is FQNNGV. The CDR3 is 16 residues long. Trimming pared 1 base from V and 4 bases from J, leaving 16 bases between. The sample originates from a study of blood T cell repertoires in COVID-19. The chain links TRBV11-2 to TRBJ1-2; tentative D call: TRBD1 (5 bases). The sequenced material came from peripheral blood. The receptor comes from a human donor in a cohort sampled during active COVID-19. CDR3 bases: TGTGCCAGCAGCTTAGTCGTTGGCCCGGGGGGCTATGGCTACACCTTC. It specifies CASSLVVGPGGYGYTF.